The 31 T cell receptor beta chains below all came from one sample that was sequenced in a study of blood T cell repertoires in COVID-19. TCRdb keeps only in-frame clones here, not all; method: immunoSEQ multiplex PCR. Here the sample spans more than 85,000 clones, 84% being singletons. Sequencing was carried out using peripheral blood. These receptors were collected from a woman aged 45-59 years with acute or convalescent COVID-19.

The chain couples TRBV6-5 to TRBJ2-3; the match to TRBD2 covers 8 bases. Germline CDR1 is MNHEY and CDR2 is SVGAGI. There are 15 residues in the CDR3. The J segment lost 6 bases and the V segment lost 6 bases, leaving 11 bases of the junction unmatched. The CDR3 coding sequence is TGTGCCAGCAGGCGACTAGCGTTCGATAGGGATACGCAGTATTTT. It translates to CASRRLAFDRDTQYF.

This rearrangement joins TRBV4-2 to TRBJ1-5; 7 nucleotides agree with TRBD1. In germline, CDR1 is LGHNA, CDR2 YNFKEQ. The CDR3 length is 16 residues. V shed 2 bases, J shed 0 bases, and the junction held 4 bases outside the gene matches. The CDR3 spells CASSQPTGNSNQPQHF. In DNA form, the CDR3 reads TGTGCCAGCAGCCAACCGACAGGGAATAGCAATCAGCCCCAGCATTTT.

The chain's CDR3 is CASSPLGTDYGYTF. For the CDR3, the DNA is TGTGCCAGCTCACCACTTGGGACAGACTATGGCTACACCTTC. The chain combines TRBV18 with TRBJ1-2, with 7 bases lining up with TRBD1. Germline V gene sequence: CDR1 KGHSH, CDR2 LQKENI. The CDR3 runs 14 residues. J was trimmed by 3 bases and V by 1 base; bases with no gene match: 2.

The CDR3 spells CASSLQTGKIDGYTF. The CDR3, as DNA: TGCGCCAGCAGCCTCCAGACAGGGAAGATTGATGGCTACACCTTC. The chain carries TRBV5-1 and TRBJ1-2, with 7 bases aligning to TRBD1. CDR3 size: 15 residues. V shed 4 bases and J 6 bases; nucleotides not matched to a gene: 12. The germline CDR1 and CDR2 sequences are SGHRS and YFSETQ.

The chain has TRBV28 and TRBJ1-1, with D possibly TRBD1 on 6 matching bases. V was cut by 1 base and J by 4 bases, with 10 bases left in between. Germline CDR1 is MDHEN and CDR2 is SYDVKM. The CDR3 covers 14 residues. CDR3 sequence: CASSLYQGITEAFF. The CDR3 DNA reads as TGTGCCAGCAGTTTATACCAGGGGATCACTGAAGCTTTCTTT.

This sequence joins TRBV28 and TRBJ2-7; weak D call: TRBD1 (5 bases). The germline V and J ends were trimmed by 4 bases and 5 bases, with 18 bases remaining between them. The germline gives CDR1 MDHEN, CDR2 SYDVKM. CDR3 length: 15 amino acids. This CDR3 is CASSSPGRDDDEQYF. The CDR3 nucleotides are TGTGCCAGCAGTTCCCCGGGCAGGGATGACGACGAGCAGTACTTC.

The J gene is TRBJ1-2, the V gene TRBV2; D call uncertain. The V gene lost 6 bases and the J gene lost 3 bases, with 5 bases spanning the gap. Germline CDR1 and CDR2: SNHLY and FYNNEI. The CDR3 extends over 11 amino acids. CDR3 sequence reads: CASRADYGYTF. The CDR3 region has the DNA TGTGCCAGCAGGGCTGACTATGGCTACACCTTC.

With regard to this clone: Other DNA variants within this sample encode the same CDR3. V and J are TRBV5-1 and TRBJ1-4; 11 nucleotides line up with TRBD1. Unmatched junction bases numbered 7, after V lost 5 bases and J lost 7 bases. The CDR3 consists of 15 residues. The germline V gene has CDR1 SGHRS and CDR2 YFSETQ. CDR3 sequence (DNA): TGCGCCAGCAGTCCTTCCGGGACAGGGGGTGAAAAACTGTTTTTT. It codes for CASSPSGTGGEKLFF.

The CDR3 DNA reads TGTGCCAGCAGTTACTCATCAGGTCCAACTAATGAAAAACTGTTTTTT. Residues: CASSYSSGPTNEKLFF. This chain links TRBV6-6 with TRBJ1-4; D uncertain. Trimming removed 0 bases from V and 0 bases from J, with 8 bases in between. The V gene's germline CDR1 is MNHNY and CDR2 SVGAGI (reference sequence). CDR3 length: 16 amino acids.

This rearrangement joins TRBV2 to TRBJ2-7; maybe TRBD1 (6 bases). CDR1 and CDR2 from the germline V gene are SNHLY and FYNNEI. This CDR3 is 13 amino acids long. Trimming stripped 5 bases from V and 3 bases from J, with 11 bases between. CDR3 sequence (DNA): TGTGCCAGCAGTTCGGGACAATTCTACGAGCAGTACTTC. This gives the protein CASSSGQFYEQYF.

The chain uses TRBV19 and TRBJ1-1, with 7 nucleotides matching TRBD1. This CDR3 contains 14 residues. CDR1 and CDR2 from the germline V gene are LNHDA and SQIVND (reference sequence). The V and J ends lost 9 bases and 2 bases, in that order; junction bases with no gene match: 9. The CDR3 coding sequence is TGTGCCAGCGGCGGGAGGGGGCGAAACACTGAAGCTTTCTTT. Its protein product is CASGGRGRNTEAFF.

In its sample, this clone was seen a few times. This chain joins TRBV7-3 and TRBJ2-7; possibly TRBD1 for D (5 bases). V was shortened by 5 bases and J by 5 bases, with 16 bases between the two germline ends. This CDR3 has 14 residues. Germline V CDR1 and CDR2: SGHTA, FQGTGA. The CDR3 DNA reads TGTGCCAGCAGCGGAGACGCAGGGTTCCACGAGCAGTACTTC. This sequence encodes CASSGDAGFHEQYF.

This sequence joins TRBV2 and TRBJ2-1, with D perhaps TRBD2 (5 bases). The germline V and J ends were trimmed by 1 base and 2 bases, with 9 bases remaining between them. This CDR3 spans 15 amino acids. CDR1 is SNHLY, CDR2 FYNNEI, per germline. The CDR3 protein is CASSEEADTYNEQFF. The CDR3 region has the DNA TGTGCCAGCAGTGAAGAAGCGGATACCTACAATGAGCAGTTCTTC. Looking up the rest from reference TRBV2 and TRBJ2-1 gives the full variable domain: EPEVTQTPSHQVTQMGQEVILRCVPISNHLYFYWYRQILGQKVEFLVSFYNNEISEKSEIFDDQFSVERPDGSNFTLKIRSTKLEDSAMYFCASSEEADTYNEQFFGPGTRLTVL.

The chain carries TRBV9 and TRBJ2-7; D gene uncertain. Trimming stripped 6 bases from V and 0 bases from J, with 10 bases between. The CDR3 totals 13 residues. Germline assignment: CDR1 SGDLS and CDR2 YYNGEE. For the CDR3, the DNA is TGTGCCAGCAACTCCGGGTTCTCCTACGAGCAGTACTTC. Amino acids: CASNSGFSYEQYF.

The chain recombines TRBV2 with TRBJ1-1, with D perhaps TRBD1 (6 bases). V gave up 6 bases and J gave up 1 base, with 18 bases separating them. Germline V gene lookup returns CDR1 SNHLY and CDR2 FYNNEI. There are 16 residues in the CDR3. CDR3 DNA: TGTGCCAGCAGATTCGGACAGCCCTGGGGGAACACTGAAGCTTTCTTT. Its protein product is CASRFGQPWGNTEAFF.

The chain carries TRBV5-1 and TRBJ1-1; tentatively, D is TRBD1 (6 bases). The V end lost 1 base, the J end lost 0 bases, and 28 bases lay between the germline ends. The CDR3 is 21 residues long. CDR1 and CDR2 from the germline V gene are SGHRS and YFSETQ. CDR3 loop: CASSLNRGLTGTQTLNTEAFF. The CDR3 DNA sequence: TGCGCCAGCAGCTTGAATCGAGGTTTAACAGGGACACAGACTTTGAACACTGAAGCTTTCTTT.

The CDR3 sequence: CASSLAGRGGGYNEQFF. As DNA, the CDR3 is TGTGCCAGCAGCTTGGCTGGTCGGGGAGGTGGCTACAATGAGCAGTTCTTC. This sequence joins TRBV5-6 and TRBJ2-1; tentative D call: TRBD2 (6 bases). Germline CDR1 reads SGHDT; CDR2 reads YYEEEE. Between the trimmed V and J ends, which lost 0 bases and 3 bases, there was a span of 16 bases. This CDR3 is 17 amino acids long.

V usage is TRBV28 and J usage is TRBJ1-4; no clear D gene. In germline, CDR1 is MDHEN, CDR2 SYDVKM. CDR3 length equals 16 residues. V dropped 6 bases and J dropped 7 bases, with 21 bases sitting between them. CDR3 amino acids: CASREPGGPRGEKLFF. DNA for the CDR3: TGTGCCAGCAGAGAACCGGGAGGCCCTCGGGGTGAAAAACTGTTTTTT.

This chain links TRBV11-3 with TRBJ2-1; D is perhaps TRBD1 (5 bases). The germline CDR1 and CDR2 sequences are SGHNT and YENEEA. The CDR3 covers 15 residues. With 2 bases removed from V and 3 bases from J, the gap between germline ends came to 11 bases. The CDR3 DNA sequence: TGTGCCAGCAGCTTACAGGGCCCGGTCTACAATGAGCAGTTCTTC. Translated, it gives CASSLQGPVYNEQFF.

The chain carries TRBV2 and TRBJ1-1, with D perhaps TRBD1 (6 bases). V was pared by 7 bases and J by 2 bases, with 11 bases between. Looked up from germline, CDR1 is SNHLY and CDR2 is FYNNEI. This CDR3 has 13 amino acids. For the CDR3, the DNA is TGTGCCAGCACAGCAGGGGCTAACACTGAAGCTTTCTTT. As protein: CASTAGANTEAFF.

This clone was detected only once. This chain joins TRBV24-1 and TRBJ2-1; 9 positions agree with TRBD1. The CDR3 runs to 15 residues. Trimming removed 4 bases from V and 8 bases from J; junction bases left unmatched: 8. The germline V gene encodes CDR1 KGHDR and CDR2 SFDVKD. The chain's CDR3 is CATSDPRTGDHEQFF. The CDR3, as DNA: TGTGCCACCAGTGACCCGAGGACAGGGGATCATGAGCAGTTCTTC.

The CDR3 nucleotides are TGTGCCAGCAGCTCCGGACAGGCACTCATGAACACTGAAGCTTTCTTT. It codes for CASSSGQALMNTEAFF. V is TRBV11-2 and J is TRBJ1-1, with 7 bases fitting TRBD1. Per the germline V gene, CDR1 is SGHAT and CDR2 is FQNNGV. This CDR3 contains 16 residues. Unmatched junction bases numbered 8, after V lost 4 bases and J lost 0 bases. Looking up the rest from reference TRBV11-2 and TRBJ1-1 gives the full variable domain: EAGVAQSPRYKIIEKRQSVAFWCNPISGHATLYWYQQILGQGPKLLIQFQNNGVVDDSQLPKDRFSAERLKGVDSTLKIQPAKLEDSAVYLCASSSGQALMNTEAFFGQGTRLTVV.

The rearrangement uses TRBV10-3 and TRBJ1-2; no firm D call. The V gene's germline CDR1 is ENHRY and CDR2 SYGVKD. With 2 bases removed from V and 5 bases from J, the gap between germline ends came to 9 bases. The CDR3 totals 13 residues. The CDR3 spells CAISEIRSYGYTF. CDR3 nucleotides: TGTGCCATCAGTGAGATACGGTCGTATGGCTACACCTTC.

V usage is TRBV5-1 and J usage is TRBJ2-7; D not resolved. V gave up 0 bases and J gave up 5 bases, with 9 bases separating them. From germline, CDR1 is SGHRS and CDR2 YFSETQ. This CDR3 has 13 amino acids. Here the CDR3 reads CASSLAGSHEQYF. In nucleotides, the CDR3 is TGCGCCAGCAGCTTGGCGGGTTCCCACGAGCAGTACTTC.

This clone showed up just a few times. The DNA for the CDR3 is TGTGCCAGTTCTTCGGACAGGGGAAATAATTCACCCCTCCACTTT. Its protein product is CASSSDRGNNSPLHF. This chain joins TRBV28 and TRBJ1-6, with 9 positions matching TRBD1. V trimming: 9 bases; J trimming: 5 bases; junction bases outside the gene matches: 8. From germline, CDR1 is MDHEN and CDR2 SYDVKM. The CDR3 totals 15 residues.

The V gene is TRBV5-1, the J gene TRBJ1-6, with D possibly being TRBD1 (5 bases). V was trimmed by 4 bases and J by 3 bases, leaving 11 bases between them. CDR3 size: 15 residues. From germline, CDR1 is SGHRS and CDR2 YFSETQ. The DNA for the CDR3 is TGCGCCAGCAGCCTCGTCAGGGACTATAATTCACCCCTCCACTTT. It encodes CASSLVRDYNSPLHF.

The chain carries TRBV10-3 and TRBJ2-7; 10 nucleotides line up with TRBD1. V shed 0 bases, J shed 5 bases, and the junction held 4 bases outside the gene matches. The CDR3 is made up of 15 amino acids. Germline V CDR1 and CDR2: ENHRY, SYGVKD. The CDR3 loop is CAISESGQGYHEQYF. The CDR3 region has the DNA TGTGCCATCAGTGAGTCGGGACAGGGGTACCACGAGCAGTACTTC.

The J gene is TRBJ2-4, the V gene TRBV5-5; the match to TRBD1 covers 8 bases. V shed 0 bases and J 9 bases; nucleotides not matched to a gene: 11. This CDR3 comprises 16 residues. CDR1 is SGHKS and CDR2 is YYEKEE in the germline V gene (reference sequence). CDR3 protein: CASSLAYSGGGRIQYF. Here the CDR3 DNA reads TGTGCCAGCAGCTTGGCCTATTCAGGGGGCGGTCGCATTCAGTACTTC.

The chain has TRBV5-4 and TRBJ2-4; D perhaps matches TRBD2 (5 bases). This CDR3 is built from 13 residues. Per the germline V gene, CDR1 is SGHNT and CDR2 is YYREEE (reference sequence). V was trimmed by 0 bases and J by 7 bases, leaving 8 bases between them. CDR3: CASSLGRGNIQYF. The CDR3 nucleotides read TGTGCCAGCAGCTTGGGTCGAGGGAACATTCAGTACTTC.

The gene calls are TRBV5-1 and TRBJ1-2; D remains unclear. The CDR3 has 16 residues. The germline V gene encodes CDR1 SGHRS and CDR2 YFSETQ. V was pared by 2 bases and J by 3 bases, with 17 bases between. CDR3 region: CASSFGSRPRDYGYTF. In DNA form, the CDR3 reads TGCGCCAGCAGCTTTGGGTCCAGGCCTCGAGACTATGGCTACACCTTC.

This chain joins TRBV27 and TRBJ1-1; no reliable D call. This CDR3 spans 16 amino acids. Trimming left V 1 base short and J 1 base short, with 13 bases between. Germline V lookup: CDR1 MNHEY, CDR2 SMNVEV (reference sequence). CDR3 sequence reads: CASSLFSVFQNTEAFF. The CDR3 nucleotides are TGTGCCAGCAGTTTATTTAGCGTTTTCCAGAACACTGAAGCTTTCTTT.